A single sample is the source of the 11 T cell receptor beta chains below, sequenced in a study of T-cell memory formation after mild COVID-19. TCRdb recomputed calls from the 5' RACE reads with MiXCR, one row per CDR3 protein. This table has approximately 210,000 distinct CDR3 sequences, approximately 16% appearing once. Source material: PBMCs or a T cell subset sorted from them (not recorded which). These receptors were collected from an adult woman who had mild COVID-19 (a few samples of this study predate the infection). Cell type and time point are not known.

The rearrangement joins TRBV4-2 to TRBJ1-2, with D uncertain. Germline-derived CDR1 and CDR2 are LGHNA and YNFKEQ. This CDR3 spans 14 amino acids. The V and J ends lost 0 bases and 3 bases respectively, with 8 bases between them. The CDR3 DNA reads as TGTGCCAGCAGCCAAGAAGTACGGCACTATGGCTACACCTTC. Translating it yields CASSQEVRHYGYTF.

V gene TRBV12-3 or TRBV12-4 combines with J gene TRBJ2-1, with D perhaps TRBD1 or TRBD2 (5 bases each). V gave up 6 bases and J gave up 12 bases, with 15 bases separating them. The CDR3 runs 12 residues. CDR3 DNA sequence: TGTGCCAGCAGGGGCCAACTAGGGGTGCAGTTCTTC. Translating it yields CASRGQLGVQFF.

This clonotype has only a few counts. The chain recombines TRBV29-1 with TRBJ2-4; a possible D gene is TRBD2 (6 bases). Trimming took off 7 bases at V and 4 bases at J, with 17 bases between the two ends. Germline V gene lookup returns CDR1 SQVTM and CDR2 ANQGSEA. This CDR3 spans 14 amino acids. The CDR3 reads CSARRRDGKNIQYF. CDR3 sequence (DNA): TGCAGCGCCCGAAGGAGGGACGGTAAAAACATTCAGTACTTC.

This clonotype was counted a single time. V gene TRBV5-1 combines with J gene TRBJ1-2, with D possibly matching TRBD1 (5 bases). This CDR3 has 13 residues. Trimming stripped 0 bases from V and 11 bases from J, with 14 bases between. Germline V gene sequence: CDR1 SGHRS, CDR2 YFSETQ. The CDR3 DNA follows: TGCGCCAGCAGCTTGGAAGGGGACGGGCTATACACCTTC. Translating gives CASSLEGDGLYTF.

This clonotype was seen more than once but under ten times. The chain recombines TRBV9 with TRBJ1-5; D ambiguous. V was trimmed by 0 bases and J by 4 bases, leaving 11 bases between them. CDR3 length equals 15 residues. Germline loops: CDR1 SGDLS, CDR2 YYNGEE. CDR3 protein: CASSVGTVPNQPQHF. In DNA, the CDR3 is TGTGCCAGCAGCGTAGGTACAGTACCGAATCAGCCCCAGCATTTT. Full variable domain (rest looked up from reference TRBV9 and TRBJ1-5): DSGVTQTPKHLITATGQRVTLRCSPRSGDLSVYWYQQSLDQGLQFLIQYYNGEERAKGNILERFSAQQFPDLHSELNLSSLELGDSALYFCASSVGTVPNQPQHFGDGTRLSIL.

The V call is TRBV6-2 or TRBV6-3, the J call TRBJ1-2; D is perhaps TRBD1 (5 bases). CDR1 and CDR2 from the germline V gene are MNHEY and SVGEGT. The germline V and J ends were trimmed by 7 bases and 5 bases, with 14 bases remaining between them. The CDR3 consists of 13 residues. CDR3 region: CASISRRGYGYTF. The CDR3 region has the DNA TGTGCCAGCATCAGTAGAAGGGGATATGGCTACACCTTC.

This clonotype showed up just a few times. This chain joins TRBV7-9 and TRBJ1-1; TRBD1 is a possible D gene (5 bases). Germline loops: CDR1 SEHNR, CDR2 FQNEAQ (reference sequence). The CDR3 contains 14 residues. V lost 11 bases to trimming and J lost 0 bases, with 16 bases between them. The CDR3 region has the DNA TGTGCCGAGGAGGGGCAGGTAATGAACACTGAAGCTTTCTTT. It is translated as CAEEGQVMNTEAFF.

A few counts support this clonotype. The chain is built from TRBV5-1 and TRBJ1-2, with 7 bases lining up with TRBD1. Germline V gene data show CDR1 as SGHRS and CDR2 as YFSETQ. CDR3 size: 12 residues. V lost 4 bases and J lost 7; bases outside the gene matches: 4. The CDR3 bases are TGCGCCAGCAGCATGACAGGGAGTGGCTACACCTTC. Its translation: CASSMTGSGYTF.

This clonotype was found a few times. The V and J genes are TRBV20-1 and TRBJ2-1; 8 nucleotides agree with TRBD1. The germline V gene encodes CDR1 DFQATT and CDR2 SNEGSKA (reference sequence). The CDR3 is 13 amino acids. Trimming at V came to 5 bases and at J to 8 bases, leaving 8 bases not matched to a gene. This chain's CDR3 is CSAPRQGYDEQFF. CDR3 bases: TGCAGTGCTCCCCGACAGGGGTACGATGAGCAGTTCTTC.

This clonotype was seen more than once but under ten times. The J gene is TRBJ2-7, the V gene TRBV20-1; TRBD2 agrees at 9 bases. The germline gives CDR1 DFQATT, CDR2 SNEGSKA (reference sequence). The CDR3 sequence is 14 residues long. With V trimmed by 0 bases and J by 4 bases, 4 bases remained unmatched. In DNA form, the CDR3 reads TGCAGTGCTAGAGATATGCGGGGGGGTTACGAGCAGTACTTC. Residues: CSARDMRGGYEQYF.

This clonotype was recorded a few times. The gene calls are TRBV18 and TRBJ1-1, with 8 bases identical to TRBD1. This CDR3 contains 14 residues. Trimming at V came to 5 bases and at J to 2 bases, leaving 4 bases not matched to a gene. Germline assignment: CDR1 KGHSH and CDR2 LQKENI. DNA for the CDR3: TGTGCCAGCTCAACCGACAGGGGCAACACTGAAGCTTTCTTT. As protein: CASSTDRGNTEAFF.